This T cell receptor (beta chain) was sequenced in a study of PD-1 blockade in classical Hodgkin lymphoma. TCRdb keeps only in-frame clones here, not all; method: immunoSEQ multiplex PCR. The sample lists about 15,000 clones, about nine tenths occurring once. V dropped 4 bases and J dropped 5 bases, with 21 bases sitting between them. The CDR3 is 17 amino acids. Per the germline V gene, CDR1 is MNHEY and CDR2 is SMNVEV (reference sequence). Noted time point: newly diagnosed, previously untreated cHL patient sample. In its sample, this clone was seen once. The TCR originated in a human donor with classical Hodgkin lymphoma. V is TRBV27 and J is TRBJ1-5, with D possibly matching TRBD1 (5 bases). Material: peripheral blood mononuclear cells (PBMCs). The CDR3 region is CASSSAGSRGGYQPQHF. DNA for the CDR3: TGTGCCAGCAGTTCGGCGGGGTCTCGGGGGGGATATCAGCCCCAGCATTTT.